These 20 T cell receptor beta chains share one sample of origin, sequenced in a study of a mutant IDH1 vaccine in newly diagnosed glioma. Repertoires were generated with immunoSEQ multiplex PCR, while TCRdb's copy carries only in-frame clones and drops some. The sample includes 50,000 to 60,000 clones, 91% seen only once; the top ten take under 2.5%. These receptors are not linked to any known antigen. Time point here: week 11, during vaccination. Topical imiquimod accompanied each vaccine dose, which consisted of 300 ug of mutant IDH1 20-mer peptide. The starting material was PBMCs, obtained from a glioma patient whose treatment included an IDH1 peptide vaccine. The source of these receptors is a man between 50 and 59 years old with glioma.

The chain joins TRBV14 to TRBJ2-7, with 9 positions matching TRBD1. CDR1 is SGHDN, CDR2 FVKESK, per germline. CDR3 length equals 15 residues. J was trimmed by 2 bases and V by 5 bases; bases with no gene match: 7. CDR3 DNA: TGTGCCAGCAGCACCCGACAGGGGGGGACCTACGAGCAGTACTTC. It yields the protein CASSTRQGGTYEQYF.

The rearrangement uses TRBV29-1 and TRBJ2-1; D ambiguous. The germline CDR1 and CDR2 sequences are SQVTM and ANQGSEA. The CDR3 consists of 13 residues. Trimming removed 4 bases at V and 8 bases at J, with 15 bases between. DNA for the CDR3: TGCAGCGTTGTTCAATGGATGTGGGATGAGCAGTTCTTC. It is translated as CSVVQWMWDEQFF.

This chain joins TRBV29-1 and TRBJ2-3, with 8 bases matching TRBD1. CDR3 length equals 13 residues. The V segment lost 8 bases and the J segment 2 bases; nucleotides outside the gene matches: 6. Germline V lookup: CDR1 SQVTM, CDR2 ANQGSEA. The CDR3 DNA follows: TGCAGCACCGGGACAGGAGACACAGATACGCAGTATTTT. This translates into CSTGTGDTDTQYF.

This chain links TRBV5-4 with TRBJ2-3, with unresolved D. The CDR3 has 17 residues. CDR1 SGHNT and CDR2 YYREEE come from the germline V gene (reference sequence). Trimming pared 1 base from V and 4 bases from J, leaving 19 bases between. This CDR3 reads CASSLKILARPPDTQYF. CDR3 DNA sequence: TGTGCCAGCAGCTTGAAGATCTTGGCCCGGCCCCCAGATACGCAGTATTTT.

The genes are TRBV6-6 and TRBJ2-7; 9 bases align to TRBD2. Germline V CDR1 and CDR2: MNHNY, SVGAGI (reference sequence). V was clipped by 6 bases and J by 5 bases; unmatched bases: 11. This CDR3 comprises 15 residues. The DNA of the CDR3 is TGTGCCAGCAGCCCGGGACTAGCCCGGGCCCACGAGCAGTACTTC. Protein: CASSPGLARAHEQYF.

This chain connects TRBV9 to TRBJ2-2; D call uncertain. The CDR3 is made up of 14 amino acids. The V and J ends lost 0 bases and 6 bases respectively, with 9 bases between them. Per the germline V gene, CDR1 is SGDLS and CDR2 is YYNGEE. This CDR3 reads CASSVGETSGELFF. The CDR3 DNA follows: TGTGCCAGCAGCGTAGGCGAAACCTCCGGGGAGCTGTTTTTT. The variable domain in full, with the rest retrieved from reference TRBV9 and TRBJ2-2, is DSGVTQTPKHLITATGQRVTLRCSPRSGDLSVYWYQQSLDQGLQFLIQYYNGEERAKGNILERFSAQQFPDLHSELNLSSLELGDSALYFCASSVGETSGELFFGEGSRLTVL.

For the CDR3, the DNA is TGTGCCATCAGTGCGGTGACTTACCGCCACAATGAGCAGTTCTTC. The encoded protein is CAISAVTYRHNEQFF. This chain links TRBV10-3 with TRBJ2-1; no definite D call. V lost 4 bases, J lost 5 bases, and 15 bases lay in between. Germline CDR1 reads ENHRY; CDR2 reads SYGVKD. This CDR3 has 15 residues.

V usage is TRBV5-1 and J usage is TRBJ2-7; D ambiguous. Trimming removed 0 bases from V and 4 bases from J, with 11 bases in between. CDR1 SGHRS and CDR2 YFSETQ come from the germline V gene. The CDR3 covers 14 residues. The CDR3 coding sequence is TGCGCCAGCAGCTTGGAACAACCCAAGTACGAGCAGTACTTC. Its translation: CASSLEQPKYEQYF.

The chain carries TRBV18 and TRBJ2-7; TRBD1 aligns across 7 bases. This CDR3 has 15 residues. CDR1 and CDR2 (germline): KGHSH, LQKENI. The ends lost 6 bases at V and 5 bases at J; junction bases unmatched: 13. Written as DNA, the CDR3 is TGTGCCAGCTCTCCCAACCCCCTAACAGGGGACGAGCAGTACTTC. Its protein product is CASSPNPLTGDEQYF.

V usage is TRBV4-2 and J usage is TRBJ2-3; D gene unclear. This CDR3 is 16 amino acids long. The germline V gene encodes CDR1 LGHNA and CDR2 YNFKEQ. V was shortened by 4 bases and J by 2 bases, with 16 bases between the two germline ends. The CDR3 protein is CASSPVGSDLTDTQYF. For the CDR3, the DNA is TGTGCCAGCAGCCCGGTAGGAAGCGACCTCACAGATACGCAGTATTTT.

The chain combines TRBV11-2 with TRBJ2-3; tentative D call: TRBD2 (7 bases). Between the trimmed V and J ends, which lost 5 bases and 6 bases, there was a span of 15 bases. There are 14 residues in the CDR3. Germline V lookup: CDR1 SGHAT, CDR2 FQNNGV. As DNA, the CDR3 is TGTGCCAGCAGCGACCGGGGGCGGGGGGATACGCAGTATTTT. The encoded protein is CASSDRGRGDTQYF.

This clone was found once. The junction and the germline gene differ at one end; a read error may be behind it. The CDR3 nucleotides read TGCGCCAGCAGCTTGGATGGGACAGGGGATTATGTCTACACCTTC. It encodes CASSLDGTGDYVYTF. This chain links TRBV5-1 with TRBJ1-2; 10 positions match TRBD1. Germline values: CDR1 SGHRS, CDR2 YFSETQ. The CDR3 loop spans 15 amino acids.

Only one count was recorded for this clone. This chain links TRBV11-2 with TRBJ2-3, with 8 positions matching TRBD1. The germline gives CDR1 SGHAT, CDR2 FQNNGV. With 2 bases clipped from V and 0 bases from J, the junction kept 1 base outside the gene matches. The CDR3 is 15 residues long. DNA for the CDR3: TGTGCCAGCAGCTTACAGGGGGCTAGCACAGATACGCAGTATTTT. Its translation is CASSLQGASTDTQYF.

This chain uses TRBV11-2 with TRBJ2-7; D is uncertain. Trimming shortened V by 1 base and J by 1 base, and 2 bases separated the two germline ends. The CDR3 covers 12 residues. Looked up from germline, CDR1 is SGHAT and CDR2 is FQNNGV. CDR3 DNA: TGTGCCAGCAGCTTAGGGTCCTACGAGCAGTACTTC. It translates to CASSLGSYEQYF.

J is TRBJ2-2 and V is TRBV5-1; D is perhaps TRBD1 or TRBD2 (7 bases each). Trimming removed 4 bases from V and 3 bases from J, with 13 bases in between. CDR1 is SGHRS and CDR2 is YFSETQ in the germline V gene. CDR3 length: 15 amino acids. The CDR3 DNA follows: TGCGCCAGCAGCGTTCAGGGGGGGGACACCGGGGAGCTGTTTTTT. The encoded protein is CASSVQGGDTGELFF.

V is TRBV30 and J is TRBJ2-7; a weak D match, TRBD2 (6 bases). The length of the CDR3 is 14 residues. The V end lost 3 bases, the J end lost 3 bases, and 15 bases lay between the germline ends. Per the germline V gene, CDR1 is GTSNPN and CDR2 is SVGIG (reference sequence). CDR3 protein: CAWSDDLAYYEQYF. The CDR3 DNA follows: TGTGCCTGGAGCGACGATCTAGCGTACTACGAGCAGTACTTC.

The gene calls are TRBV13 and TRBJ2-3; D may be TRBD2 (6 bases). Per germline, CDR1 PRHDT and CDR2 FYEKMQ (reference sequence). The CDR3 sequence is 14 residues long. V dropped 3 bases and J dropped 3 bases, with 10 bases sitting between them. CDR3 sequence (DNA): TGTGCCAGCAGCTTGGGGGGAGGAACAGATACGCAGTATTTT. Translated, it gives CASSLGGGTDTQYF.

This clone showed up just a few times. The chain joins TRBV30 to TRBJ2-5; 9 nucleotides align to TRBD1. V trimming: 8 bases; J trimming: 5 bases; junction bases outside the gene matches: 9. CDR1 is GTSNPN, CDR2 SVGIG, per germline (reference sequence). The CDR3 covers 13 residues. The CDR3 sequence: CAISTGGPETQYF. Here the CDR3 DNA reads TGTGCCATATCTACAGGGGGCCCGGAGACCCAGTACTTC.

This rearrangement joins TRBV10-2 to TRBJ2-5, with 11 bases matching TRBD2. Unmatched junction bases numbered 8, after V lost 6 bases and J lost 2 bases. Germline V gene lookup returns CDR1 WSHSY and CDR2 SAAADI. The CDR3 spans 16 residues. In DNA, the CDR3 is TGCGCCAGCAGGGCCCTTATAGCGGGAGGGCAAGAGACCCAGTACTTC. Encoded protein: CASRALIAGGQETQYF.

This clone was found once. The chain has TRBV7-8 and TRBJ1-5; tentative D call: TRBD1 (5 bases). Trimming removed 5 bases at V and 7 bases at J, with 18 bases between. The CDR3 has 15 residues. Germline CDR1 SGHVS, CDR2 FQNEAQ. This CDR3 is CASSPSGGVKQPQHF. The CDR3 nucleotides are TGTGCCAGCAGCCCCTCGGGGGGGGTTAAGCAGCCCCAGCATTTT.